This TCR beta chain appears in the sequencing data of a study of human T cells and chemical hapten exposure. The CDR3 has 14 amino acids. Trimming shortened V by 6 bases and J by 0 bases, and 9 bases separated the two germline ends. The germline V gene encodes CDR1 SNHLY and CDR2 FYNNEI. TCRdb reprocessed the RACE reads with MiXCR, giving one entry per CDR3 protein. The sample records approximately 110,000 distinct CDR3 sequences, 9.5% to 11% being singletons. Specified time point: patch test 1, 2 weeks after DPC sensitization. As for treatment: therapeutic diphenylcyclopropenone sensitization with weekly scalp DPC. This clonotype has only a few counts.

The sequence derives from a woman between 35 and 50 years old with alopecia areata. Some clones in this sample may be carry-over from other donors' samples. The V and J genes are TRBV2 and TRBJ2-4; D not certain. The sample consisted of whole blood, taken in connection with sensitization to the hapten diphenylcyclopropenone (DPC). The CDR3 loop reads CASSSTEAKNIQYF. CDR3 in DNA: TGTGCCAGCAGCTCCACAGAAGCCAAAAACATTCAGTACTTC.